Sequencing of this T cell receptor (beta chain) was carried out in a study of T cell repertoires in cytomegalovirus infection. Turning to the study itself: Shared public TCR beta signatures pointed to both CMV infection and a matching HLA type. General observations from the study: In two of eight donors, the top clonotype was HLA-C-restricted CMV-specific. Carriage of CMV together with the relevant HLA was identifiable through cumulative public TCR beta family frequency.

TCRdb analysed the reads with MiXCR anew, one entry per CDR3 protein. The data hold about 240,000 distinct CDR3 sequences, with roughly 12% observed a single time. Germline V gene data show CDR1 as MGHDK and CDR2 as SYGVNS. Trimming removed 9 bases from V and 1 base from J, with 8 bases in between. The CDR3 is made up of 12 amino acids. This clonotype came up many times. What it recognizes is unknown. The chain is built from TRBV25-1 and TRBJ2-3; D is possibly TRBD1 (5 bases). The origin of this receptor is a human donor in good health (CMV status not recorded). Some clones in this sample may be carry-over from other donors' samples. Sequenced input: PBMCs. DNA of the CDR3: TGTGCCAGAGAGACAGGCACAGATACGCAGTATTTT. Its protein is CARETGTDTQYF.